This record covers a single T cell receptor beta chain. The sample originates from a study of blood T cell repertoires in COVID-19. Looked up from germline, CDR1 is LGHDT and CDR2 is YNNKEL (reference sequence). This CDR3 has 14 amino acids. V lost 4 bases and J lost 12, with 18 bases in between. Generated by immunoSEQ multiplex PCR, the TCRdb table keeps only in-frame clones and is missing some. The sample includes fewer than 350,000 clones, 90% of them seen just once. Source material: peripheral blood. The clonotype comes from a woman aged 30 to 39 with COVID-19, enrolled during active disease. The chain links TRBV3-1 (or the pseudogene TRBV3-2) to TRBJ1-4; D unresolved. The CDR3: CASSPRARHGELFF. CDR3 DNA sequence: TGTGCCAGCAGCCCGCGGGCCCGTCATGGGGAACTGTTTTTT.